This TCR beta chain was recorded in a study of prognosis after radiotherapy for stage I lung cancer. Two-round multiplex PCR on genomic DNA was the method by which TCR beta CDR3 was amplified. Primers (each specific to one TRBV or TRBJ gene) were used in first-round PCR. TCRdb processed the multiplex PCR reads anew with MiXCR; each CDR3 protein has one entry. The sample records some 15,000 distinct CDR3 sequences, roughly 45% being singletons. This clonotype was seen at least ten times. Unmatched junction bases numbered 5, after V lost 4 bases and J lost 7 bases. The CDR3 is made up of 13 amino acids. In germline, CDR1 is KGHSH, CDR2 LQKENI.

The starting material was PBMCs, obtained before or after stereotactic body radiation therapy (not recorded which). The sequence derives from a donor over 45 with non-small cell lung cancer. The rearrangement links TRBV18 to TRBJ1-2, with 8 bases that match TRBD1. CDR3 residues: CASSQDRESGYTF. In DNA, the CDR3 is TGTGCCAGCTCACAGGACAGGGAAAGTGGCTACACCTTC.